What follows is one T cell receptor (beta chain) and its context. The germline V gene encodes CDR1 SNHLY and CDR2 FYNNEI. Trimming took off 2 bases at V and 5 bases at J, with 13 bases between the two ends. CDR3 length: 15 amino acids. Data came from immunoSEQ multiplex PCR; TCRdb stores just in-frame clones and leaves some out. The data contain roughly 120,000 clones, 93% of them singletons. The data were obtained in a study of control samples from healthy donors and cancer patients. The chain is built from TRBV2 and TRBJ1-5; possibly TRBD1 for D (5 bases). The sequenced sample consisted of blood. This sequence was found in a man aged 25-45 years in good health. CDR3 sequence (DNA): TGTGCCAGCAGTGAAAGGAGGACAAAGGATCAGCCCCAGCATTTT. It encodes CASSERRTKDQPQHF.